Shown below are 23 T cell receptor beta chains from a single sample sequenced in a study of shared clonotypes between healthy human individuals. Only in-frame clones appear in the TCRdb table, and some are missing; sequencing was by immunoSEQ multiplex PCR. Counted here are 2 million to 2.5 million clones, more than 85% occurring once; the ten biggest clones make up about 0.39%. Sequencing was performed on naive CD4+ T cells from PBMCs. Described subset: CD45RA+ positively selected. The receptors shown here come from a man aged 18 to 29 in good health. Some clones in this sample may be carry-over from other donors' samples.

Concerning this clone itself: The same CDR3 arises from other DNA sequences in this sample as well. The chain uses TRBV5-1 and TRBJ2-5, with 7 bases matching TRBD2. This CDR3 comprises 14 residues. Germline CDR1 reads SGHRS; CDR2 reads YFSETQ. Trimming at V came to 4 bases and at J to 2 bases, leaving 5 bases not matched to a gene. The CDR3 loop is CASSGTTAQETQYF. CDR3 DNA sequence: TGCGCCAGCAGCGGGACTACCGCACAAGAGACCCAGTACTTC.

This clone has just a few counts. The chain carries TRBV30 and TRBJ1-5; D is unclear. CDR3 size: 14 residues. V dropped 0 bases and J dropped 1 base, with 7 bases sitting between them. Germline V gene data show CDR1 as GTSNPN and CDR2 as SVGIG (reference sequence). As DNA, the CDR3 is TGTGCCTGGAGTGTACATGTGAGCAATCAGCCCCAGCATTTT. It yields the protein CAWSVHVSNQPQHF.

The J gene is TRBJ1-1, the V gene TRBV27; no firm D call. Germline loops: CDR1 MNHEY, CDR2 SMNVEV (reference sequence). V was clipped by 5 bases and J by 7 bases, with 17 bases between them. The CDR3 is 14 residues long. The CDR3 reads CASSLFSRAVEAFF. In nucleotides, the CDR3 is TGTGCCAGCAGTCTATTTTCTCGGGCCGTTGAAGCTTTCTTT.

The chain has TRBV18 and TRBJ1-3, with D tentatively TRBD1 (5 bases). This CDR3 spans 17 amino acids. CDR1 is KGHSH and CDR2 is LQKENI in the germline V gene. V dropped 2 bases and J dropped 0 bases, with 14 bases sitting between them. DNA for the CDR3: TGTGCCAGCTCACCAAAACTCAGGGCCGACTCTGGAAACACCATATATTTT. This sequence encodes CASSPKLRADSGNTIYF.

The CDR3 DNA reads TGTGCCAGCAGTTTATATCACATTCGCACAGATACGCAGTATTTT. Translated, it gives CASSLYHIRTDTQYF. The rearrangement uses TRBV27 and TRBJ2-3; no clear D gene. Germline V gene sequence: CDR1 MNHEY, CDR2 SMNVEV (reference sequence). V lost 1 base, J lost 1 base, and 9 bases lay in between. This CDR3 region has 15 residues.

The chain combines TRBV7-2 with TRBJ2-7; 9 nucleotides align to TRBD1. CDR1 is SGHTA and CDR2 is FQGNSA in the germline V gene. The CDR3 is made up of 15 amino acids. The junction had 9 bases not matched to a gene; V was cut back by 6 bases and J by 3 bases. The DNA of the CDR3 is TGTGCCAGCAGACAAGGGACAGGGAGATTCTACGAGCAGTACTTC. Protein product: CASRQGTGRFYEQYF.

J is TRBJ1-4 and V is TRBV7-9, with D tentatively TRBD1 (5 bases). Trimming took 5 bases from V and 15 from J, leaving 25 bases between them. This CDR3 has 15 residues. Germline assignment: CDR1 SEHNR and CDR2 FQNEAQ (reference sequence). This chain's CDR3 is CASSNRGGSNEMVFF. In DNA, the CDR3 is TGTGCCAGCAGCAACCGCGGGGGGTCTAATGAGATGGTGTTTTTT.

Comments on this clone: In the same sample, other DNA sequences code for this CDR3. The chain links TRBV9 to TRBJ1-4; the D gene is possibly TRBD1 (5 bases). Trimming removed 0 bases at V and 5 bases at J, with 8 bases between. The CDR3 loop spans 14 amino acids. Germline values: CDR1 SGDLS, CDR2 YYNGEE. CDR3 nucleotides: TGTGCCAGCAGCGTAGCCGGGACGAATGAAAAACTGTTTTTT. Protein: CASSVAGTNEKLFF. Together with reference TRBV9 and TRBJ1-4, the CDR3 gives the full variable domain: DSGVTQTPKHLITATGQRVTLRCSPRSGDLSVYWYQQSLDQGLQFLIQYYNGEERAKGNILERFSAQQFPDLHSELNLSSLELGDSALYFCASSVAGTNEKLFFGSGTQLSVL.

The chain has TRBV11-2 and TRBJ1-2, with a weak D call TRBD1 (5 bases). With 4 bases removed from V and 8 bases from J, the gap between germline ends came to 23 bases. The length of the CDR3 is 16 residues. Germline V CDR1 and CDR2: SGHAT, FQNNGV. Here the CDR3 reads CASSSIEGPGDFGYTF. The CDR3 nucleotides are TGTGCCAGCAGCTCCATAGAAGGGCCGGGGGATTTCGGCTACACCTTC.

The chain has TRBV7-9 and TRBJ2-3; TRBD2 agrees at 8 bases. Germline V gene lookup returns CDR1 SEHNR and CDR2 FQNEAQ (reference sequence). This CDR3 comprises 18 residues. J gave up 4 bases and V 1 base, and 13 bases lay outside the gene matches. The CDR3 DNA follows: TGTGCCAGCAGCTTAGTTATAGTGACCGGGAGGGCCCCAGATACGCAGTATTTT. It is translated as CASSLVIVTGRAPDTQYF.

This rearrangement joins TRBV4-3 to TRBJ1-2, with D perhaps matching TRBD1 (5 bases). V was clipped by 4 bases and J by 8 bases, with 20 bases between them. CDR1 and CDR2 (germline): LGHNA, YSLEER. This CDR3 has 15 residues. The CDR3 spells CASSPTWGPLRGYTF. In DNA form, the CDR3 reads TGCGCCAGCAGCCCGACGTGGGGCCCCCTGAGGGGCTACACCTTC.

This sequence joins TRBV9 and TRBJ1-4, with D unresolved. Germline CDR1 SGDLS, CDR2 YYNGEE. Trimming shortened V by 4 bases and J by 7 bases, and 11 bases separated the two germline ends. This CDR3 is 13 amino acids long. CDR3 DNA sequence: TGTGCCAGCAGCCCTCACGAGGCTGAAAAACTGTTTTTT. Its translation is CASSPHEAEKLFF.

This clone has just a few counts. The V and J genes are TRBV5-1 and TRBJ2-7, with TRBD2 matching over 8 bases. Germline trimming cut 0 bases from V and 5 bases from J; bases unmatched to any gene: 4. The CDR3 totals 14 residues. Looked up from germline, CDR1 is SGHRS and CDR2 is YFSETQ. The CDR3 is CASSLVGRAHEQYF. Written as DNA, the CDR3 is TGCGCCAGCAGCTTGGTCGGGAGGGCCCACGAGCAGTACTTC.

The V call is TRBV28, the J call TRBJ1-1; 7 nucleotides align to TRBD1. This CDR3 contains 16 residues. V trimming: 5 bases; J trimming: 1 base; junction bases outside the gene matches: 10. Germline-derived CDR1 and CDR2 are MDHEN and SYDVKM. CDR3 DNA sequence: TGTGCCAGCAGTCTGACAGGGCTTGGGCGGAACACTGAAGCTTTCTTT. Translated: CASSLTGLGRNTEAFF.

V gene TRBV10-3 combines with J gene TRBJ1-5; tentative D call: TRBD1 (5 bases). From germline, CDR1 is ENHRY and CDR2 SYGVKD. This CDR3 spans 13 amino acids. V gave up 4 bases and J gave up 4 bases, with 8 bases separating them. The CDR3 bases are TGTGCCATCAGTGGACAGACTAATCAGCCCCAGCATTTT. It encodes CAISGQTNQPQHF.

The chain combines TRBV28 with TRBJ2-7; either TRBD1 or TRBD2 may supply D (5 bases each). The V gene's germline CDR1 is MDHEN and CDR2 SYDVKM. The CDR3 totals 16 residues. Trimming left V 3 bases short and J 3 bases short, with 18 bases between. The CDR3 nucleotides are TGTGCCAGCAGTTTTAGGAGGAAGGGGCCCAACTACGAGCAGTACTTC. Amino acid sequence: CASSFRRKGPNYEQYF.

The rearrangement joins TRBV25-1 to TRBJ1-2; 8 bases map to TRBD1. The CDR3 is 15 residues long. The germline V gene encodes CDR1 MGHDK and CDR2 SYGVNS. Trimming at V came to 3 bases and at J to 1 base, leaving 4 bases not matched to a gene. As DNA, the CDR3 is TGTGCCAGCAGTGACCAGGGGGCGCTTAACTATGGCTACACCTTC. Residues: CASSDQGALNYGYTF.

The chain's CDR3 is CASSQEFASPLHF. In DNA form, the CDR3 reads TGTGCCAGCAGCCAAGAGTTTGCGTCACCCCTCCACTTT. The gene calls are TRBV4-2 and TRBJ1-6, with D unresolved. The CDR3 is 13 residues long. Germline V gives CDR1 LGHNA, CDR2 YNFKEQ. The V and J ends lost 0 bases and 10 bases respectively, with 7 bases between them.

This clone has just one count. The chain joins TRBV27 to TRBJ2-3, with TRBD2 matching over 13 bases. Germline V gene lookup returns CDR1 MNHEY and CDR2 SMNVEV (reference sequence). The CDR3 is 15 amino acids. V trimming: 4 bases; J trimming: 5 bases; junction bases outside the gene matches: 3. DNA of the CDR3: TGTGCCAGCAGTTCTACTAGCGGGAGGGGAGATACGCAGTATTTT. Its translation is CASSSTSGRGDTQYF.

This chain connects TRBV11-3 to TRBJ2-1; 10 nucleotides match TRBD2. CDR1 is SGHNT and CDR2 is YENEEA in the germline V gene. CDR3 size: 15 residues. After removal of 2 bases from V and 4 bases from J, the junction contained 2 bases not matched to a gene. Written as DNA, the CDR3 is TGTGCCAGCAGCTTAACTAGCGGGATTTACAATGAGCAGTTCTTC. Translation: CASSLTSGIYNEQFF.

The rearrangement joins TRBV5-4 to TRBJ2-5; 8 bases align to TRBD1. Germline V CDR1 and CDR2: SGHNT, YYREEE (reference sequence). With V trimmed by 2 bases and J by 5 bases, 8 bases remained unmatched. This CDR3 contains 15 residues. CDR3 in DNA: TGTGCCAGCAGCTTCGGCAGGGGGCGCGCGGAGACCCAGTACTTC. As protein: CASSFGRGRAETQYF.

The chain links TRBV5-6 to TRBJ2-7, with D uncertain. The V gene's germline CDR1 is SGHDT and CDR2 YYEEEE. The CDR3 runs 16 residues. V shed 0 bases and J shed 0 bases, with 13 bases lying between them. CDR3 bases: TGTGCCAGCAGCTTGGGGCTGTGGGGAAGCTCCTACGAGCAGTACTTC. Translation gives CASSLGLWGSSYEQYF.

The chain links TRBV7-2 to TRBJ2-7; D is uncertain. The CDR3 has 14 amino acids. CDR1 and CDR2 (germline): SGHTA, FQGNSA. Trimming cost V 0 bases and J 0 bases, with 6 bases left between them. The CDR3 sequence: CASSLAWSSYEQYF. In DNA, the CDR3 is TGTGCCAGCAGCTTAGCTTGGAGCTCCTACGAGCAGTACTTC.